This T cell receptor (beta chain) was profiled in a study of T cells of healthy individuals. TCRdb recomputed calls from the 5' RACE reads with MiXCR, one row per CDR3 protein. The sample lists around 63,000 distinct CDR3 sequences, roughly 15% occurring once. The CDR3 is 13 amino acids. V shed 5 bases and J shed 4 bases, with 9 bases lying between them. Germline V gene lookup returns CDR1 SEHNR and CDR2 FQNEAQ (reference sequence). In this sample, this clonotype turned up many times. The sequence came from a human donor in good health. The chain employs TRBV7-9 and TRBJ2-1; D unresolved. The CDR3 DNA sequence: TGTGCCAGCAGCCCGATGAGTTACAATGAGCAGTTCTTC. Protein: CASSPMSYNEQFF.